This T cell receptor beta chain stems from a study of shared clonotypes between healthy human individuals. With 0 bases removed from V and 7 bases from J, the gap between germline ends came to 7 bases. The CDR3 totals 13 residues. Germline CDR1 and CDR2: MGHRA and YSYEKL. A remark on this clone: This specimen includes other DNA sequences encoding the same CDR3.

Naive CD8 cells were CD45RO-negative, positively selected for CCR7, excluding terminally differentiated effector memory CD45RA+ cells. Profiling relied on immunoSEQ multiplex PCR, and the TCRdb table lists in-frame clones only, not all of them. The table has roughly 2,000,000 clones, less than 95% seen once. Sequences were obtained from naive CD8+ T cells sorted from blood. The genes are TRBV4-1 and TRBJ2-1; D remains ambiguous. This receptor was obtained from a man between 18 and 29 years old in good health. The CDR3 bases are TGCGCCAGCAGCCAAGACGTGGGGAATGAGCAGTTCTTC. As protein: CASSQDVGNEQFF.